This T cell receptor beta chain was found in a study of T cell changes during pregnancy in multiple sclerosis. For this clone: Other nucleotide sequences from this sample produce the same CDR3.

This table comes from immunoSEQ multiplex PCR, and its TCRdb copy is limited to in-frame clones, with some not included. In the table there are 75,000 to 95,000 clones, approximately 90% of which are singletons. The V end was cut by 3 bases, the J end by 2 bases, with 12 bases between. CDR3 length: 14 residues. Germline V gives CDR1 SGHRS, CDR2 YFSETQ. Sequenced material: peripheral blood, taken before pregnancy. The chain uses TRBV5-1 and TRBJ2-7; possible D gene TRBD1, 6 bases. The receptor's source is a female donor with multiple sclerosis, enrolled in a pregnancy study. The CDR3 loop reads CASSSDRPTYEQYF. CDR3 bases: TGCGCCAGCAGCTCGGACAGACCGACCTACGAGCAGTACTTC.